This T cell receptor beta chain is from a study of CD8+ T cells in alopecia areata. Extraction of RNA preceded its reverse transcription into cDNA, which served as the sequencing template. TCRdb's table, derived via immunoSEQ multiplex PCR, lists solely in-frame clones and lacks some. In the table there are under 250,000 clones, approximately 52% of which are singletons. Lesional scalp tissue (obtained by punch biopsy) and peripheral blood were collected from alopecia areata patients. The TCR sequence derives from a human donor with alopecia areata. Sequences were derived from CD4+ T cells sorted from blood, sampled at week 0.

The CDR3 loop reads CASSSPSGKNEQFF. The CDR3 bases are TGTGCCAGCAGTTCTCCTAGCGGGAAAAATGAGCAGTTCTTC. The chain carries TRBV6-5 and TRBJ2-1, with 9 positions matching TRBD2. This CDR3 contains 14 residues. Trimming cost V 4 bases and J 7 bases; bases outside gene matches: 5. CDR1 is MNHEY, CDR2 SVGAGI, per germline.